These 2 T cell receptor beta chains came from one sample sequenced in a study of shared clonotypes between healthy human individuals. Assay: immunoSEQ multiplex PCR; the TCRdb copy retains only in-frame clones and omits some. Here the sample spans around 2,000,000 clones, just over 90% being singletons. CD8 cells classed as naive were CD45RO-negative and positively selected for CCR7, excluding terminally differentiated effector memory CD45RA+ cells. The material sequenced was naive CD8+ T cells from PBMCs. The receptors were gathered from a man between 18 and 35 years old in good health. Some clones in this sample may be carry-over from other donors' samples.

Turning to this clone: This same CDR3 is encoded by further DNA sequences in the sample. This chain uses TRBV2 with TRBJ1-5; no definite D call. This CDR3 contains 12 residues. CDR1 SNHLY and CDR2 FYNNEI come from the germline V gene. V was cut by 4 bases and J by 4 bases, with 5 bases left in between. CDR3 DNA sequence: TGTGCCAGCAGTGGCGGTAATCAGCCCCAGCATTTT. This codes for CASSGGNQPQHF.

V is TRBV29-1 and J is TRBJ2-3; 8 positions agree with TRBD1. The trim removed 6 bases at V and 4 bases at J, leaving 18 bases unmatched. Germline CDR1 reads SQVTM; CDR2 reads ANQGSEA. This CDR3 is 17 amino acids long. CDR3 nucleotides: TGCAGCGTCCTCCCCCCGGGAGCCAGGGGGCGGCCAGATACGCAGTATTTT. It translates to CSVLPPGARGRPDTQYF.